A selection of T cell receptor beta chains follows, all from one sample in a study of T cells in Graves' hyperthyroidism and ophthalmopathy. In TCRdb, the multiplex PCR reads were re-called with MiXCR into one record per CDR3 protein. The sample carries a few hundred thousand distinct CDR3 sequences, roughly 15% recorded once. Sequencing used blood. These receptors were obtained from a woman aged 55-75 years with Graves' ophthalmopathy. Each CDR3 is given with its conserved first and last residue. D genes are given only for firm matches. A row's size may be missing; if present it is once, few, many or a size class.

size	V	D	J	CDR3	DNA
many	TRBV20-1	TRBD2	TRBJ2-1	CSANSRTLGPSGSNEQFF	TGCAGTGCCAACTCCCGAACTCTAGGCCCTAGCGGGAGTAATGAGCAGTTCTTC
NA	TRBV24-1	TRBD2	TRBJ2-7	CATSDHSGTSNSEQYF	TGTGCCACCAGTGATCATTCCGGGACTAGCAACAGCGAGCAGTACTTC
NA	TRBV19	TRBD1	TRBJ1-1	CASSMTGTGNTEAFF	TGTGCCAGTAGTATGACAGGGACGGGGAACACTGAAGCTTTCTTT
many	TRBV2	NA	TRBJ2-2	CASSSHGVTGELFF	TGTGCCAGCAGTTCCCATGGGGTTACCGGGGAGCTGTTTTTT
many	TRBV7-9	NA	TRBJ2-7	CASSLGSNYEQYF	TGTGCCAGCAGCTTGGGCAGCAACTACGAGCAGTACTTC
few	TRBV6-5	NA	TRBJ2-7	CASSYSTPQFGEQYF	TGTGCCAGCAGTTACTCGACACCCCAATTTGGCGAGCAGTACTTC
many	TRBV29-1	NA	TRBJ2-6	CSVALGSSGANVLTF	TGCAGCGTTGCCTTAGGGAGCTCTGGGGCCAACGTCCTGACTTTC
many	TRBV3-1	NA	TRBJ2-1	CASSPSGRRDSEQFF	TGTGCCAGCAGCCCCTCGGGACGCAGAGACAGTGAGCAGTTCTTC
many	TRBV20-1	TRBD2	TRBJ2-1	CSAPKLAGGLGEQFF	TGCAGTGCTCCAAAGCTAGCGGGAGGGTTGGGTGAGCAGTTCTTC
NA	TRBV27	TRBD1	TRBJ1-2	CASSDNNRGGGYTF	TGTGCCAGCAGTGATAACAACAGGGGCGGTGGCTACACCTTC
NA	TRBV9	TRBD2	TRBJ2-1	CASGKAGAPNEQFF	TGTGCCAGCGGGAAAGCGGGAGCTCCCAATGAGCAGTTCTTC
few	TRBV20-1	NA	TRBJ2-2	CSARVGTRRTGELFF	TGCAGTGCTAGAGTGGGGACACGGCGGACCGGGGAGCTGTTTTTT
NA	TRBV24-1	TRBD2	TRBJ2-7	CATSDSGRAYEQYF	TGTGCCACCAGTGACAGCGGGAGGGCATACGAGCAGTACTTC
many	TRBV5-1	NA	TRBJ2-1	CASSWMVGSNEQFF	TGCGCCAGCAGCTGGATGGTGGGGTCCAATGAGCAGTTCTTC
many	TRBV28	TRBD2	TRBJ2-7	CASRWVAGGGNEQYF	TGTGCCAGCAGATGGGTAGCGGGAGGCGGCAACGAGCAGTACTTC
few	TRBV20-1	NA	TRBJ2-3	CSTRGPQQGPPDTQYF	TGCAGTACTAGAGGTCCACAGCAGGGCCCCCCAGATACGCAGTATTTT
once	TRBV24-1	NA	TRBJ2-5	CATSDFAQTETQYF	TGTGCCACCAGTGATTTCGCCCAGACTGAGACCCAGTACTTC
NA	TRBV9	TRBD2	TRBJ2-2	CASSVGRSGRFTGELFF	TGTGCCAGCAGCGTAGGGAGAAGCGGGAGATTCACCGGGGAGCTGTTTTTT
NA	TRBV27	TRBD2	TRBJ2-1	CASSSGRANEQFF	TGTGCCAGCAGTAGCGGGAGGGCCAATGAGCAGTTCTTC
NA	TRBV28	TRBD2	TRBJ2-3	CASTSASGSVTDTQYF	TGTGCCAGCACCTCCGCCAGCGGGAGTGTCACAGATACGCAGTATTTT